A selection of T cell receptor beta chains follows, all from one sample in a study of blood T cells in healthy people across ages. TCRdb itself ran the 5' RACE reads through MiXCR, one entry per CDR3 protein. The table includes about 1.4 million distinct CDR3 sequences, approximately 59% detected once. Sequenced: blood. Every receptor here comes from a man between 18 and 35 years old in good health. Both conserved end residues are part of each CDR3. The order of the fields is V gene, D gene, J gene, clone size, CDR3 DNA, CDR3 protein. The D gene is left open where the match is weak. Clone size appears in some rows only: once, few, many, or a class for an expanded clone.

TRBV7-9	NA	TRBJ2-3	NA	TGTGCCAGCAGCGACCCTCGACTAGACACAGATACGCAGTATTTT	CASSDPRLDTDTQYF
TRBV4-2	TRBD1	TRBJ2-7	few	TGTGCCAGCAGCCAGGGGGGACAGGTACTTAACGAGCAGTACTTC	CASSQGGQVLNEQYF
TRBV12-3/TRBV12-4	NA	TRBJ1-6	NA	TGTGCCAGCAGTTTTCAACGACAAACCTCACCCCTCCACTTT	CASSFQRQTSPLHF
TRBV28	TRBD1	TRBJ2-5	NA	TGTGCCAGCAGTGGGACAGGGGGCGGGGAGACCCAGTACTTC	CASSGTGGGETQYF
TRBV12-3/TRBV12-4	NA	TRBJ1-6	NA	TGTGCCAGCGGACTGGGTCCGTATAATTCACCCCTCCACTTT	CASGLGPYNSPLHF
TRBV6-1	NA	TRBJ2-3	NA	TGTGCCAGCAGTGCCCATCCGTCCGATACGCAGTATTTT	CASSAHPSDTQYF
TRBV6-2/TRBV6-3	NA	TRBJ2-7	NA	TGTGCCAGTTCTCGTTGGACTCGCACAAACTACGAGCAGTACTTC	CASSRWTRTNYEQYF
TRBV6-1	NA	TRBJ2-7	NA	TGTGCCAGCGATACTCCGGGACCTCTGCCCTACGAGCAGTACTTC	CASDTPGPLPYEQYF
TRBV12-3/TRBV12-4	TRBD1	TRBJ1-2	NA	TGTGCCAGCAGTTTACCCCGACAGGACAGGAGGGGCTACACCTTC	CASSLPRQDRRGYTF
TRBV29-1	NA	TRBJ1-1	once	TGCAGCGCCGAGGGGACAACCATTGAAGCTTTCTTT	CSAEGTTIEAFF
TRBV7-8	NA	TRBJ2-1	NA	TGTGCCAGCAGCCTGAGAGCTGGAGTACGGTTCTTC	CASSLRAGVRFF
TRBV20-1	NA	TRBJ2-2	NA	TGCAGTGCTTCGGGGTCGGCATCGGGGGAGCTGTTTTTT	CSASGSASGELFF
TRBV6-1	TRBD2	TRBJ2-1	NA	TGTGCCAGCAGTGGGGGACTAGCGGAATACAATGAGCAGTTCTTC	CASSGGLAEYNEQFF
TRBV11-2	NA	TRBJ2-3	few	TGTGCCAGCAGCTCCTTCGGGGATACGCAGTATTTT	CASSSFGDTQYF
TRBV21-1	NA	TRBJ2-7	NA	TGTGCCAGCAGCAAAGGGGGACCTCAGGGCTCCTACGAGCAGTACTTC	CASSKGGPQGSYEQYF
TRBV29-1	NA	TRBJ2-1	few	TGCAGCGTTGCAGGTGCAGGGGCCAATGAGCAGTTCTTC	CSVAGAGANEQFF
TRBV5-1	TRBD2	TRBJ2-5	NA	TGCGCCAGCAGCTCGTCTGACTTGACTAGCGTATATGAGACCCAGTACTTC	CASSSSDLTSVYETQYF
TRBV24-1	TRBD2	TRBJ2-1	NA	TGTGCCACCAGTGACCGTACTAGCGGGAATGGCAATGAGCAGTTCTTC	CATSDRTSGNGNEQFF
TRBV20-1	NA	TRBJ2-7	few	TGCAGTGCTAGCGATCCTAGATTGCGCGAGCAGTACTTC	CSASDPRLREQYF
TRBV11-2	TRBD1	TRBJ2-3	NA	TGTGCCAGCAGCAGACGGACAGGGGGTATAGATACGCAGTATTTT	CASSRRTGGIDTQYF
TRBV7-2	NA	TRBJ2-3	NA	TGTGCCAGCAGCTTAGCCTGGACAGATACGCAGTATTTT	CASSLAWTDTQYF
TRBV9	NA	TRBJ2-1	NA	TGTGCCAGCAGCGAGGAGGACAACTCCTACAATGAGCAGTTCTTC	CASSEEDNSYNEQFF
TRBV20-1	NA	TRBJ2-1	NA	TGCAGTGCTAGCGGGGTATACAATGAGCAGTTCTTC	CSASGVYNEQFF
TRBV5-1	NA	TRBJ2-2	NA	TGCGCCAGCAGGCCCGAGGCAGCATCAGGGGAGCTGTTTTTT	CASRPEAASGELFF
TRBV9	NA	TRBJ1-2	NA	TGTGCCAGCAGAAGAGGTGAGGCGGGCTACACCTTC	CASRRGEAGYTF
TRBV7-8	NA	TRBJ2-1	once	TGTGCCAGCACCTGGGGGACCCTAAATTGGGAGCAGTTCTTC	CASTWGTLNWEQFF
TRBV20-1	NA	TRBJ2-1	NA	TGCAGTGCTAGAGGGGGGAACACCTACAATGAGCAGTTCTTC	CSARGGNTYNEQFF
TRBV12-5	NA	TRBJ2-1	few	TGTGCTAGTGGTTTGGTACGAGGTGAGCAGTTCTTC	CASGLVRGEQFF
TRBV14	NA	TRBJ2-3	NA	TGTGCCAGCAGCCAAGATGCAGGGGGGGTTTTTGCAGATACGCAGTATTTT	CASSQDAGGVFADTQYF
TRBV5-6	NA	TRBJ2-3	NA	TGTGCCAGCAGCTCCCGGCCGACTGGGGGTCCTCTGAAATCTTGGCCGCAGTATTTT	CASSSRPTGGPLKSWPQYF
TRBV2	NA	TRBJ2-3	few	TGTGCCAGCAGTTCGGGCCTGGAGGGCACAGATACGCAGTATTTT	CASSSGLEGTDTQYF
TRBV5-1	NA	TRBJ2-5	NA	TGCGCCAGCAGCTTGGACCCAATTCAAGAGACCCAGTACTTC	CASSLDPIQETQYF
TRBV4-1	TRBD1	TRBJ2-1	NA	TGCGCCAGCAGCCAAGCAACAGGGGGGTACAATGAGCAGTTCTTC	CASSQATGGYNEQFF
TRBV11-2	NA	TRBJ2-3	NA	TGTGCCAGCAGGCTCTGGGGTAGGACGCAGTATTTT	CASRLWGRTQYF
TRBV10-3	TRBD2	TRBJ2-7	NA	TGTGCCATGGGAGGGACTCTATACGAGCAGTACTTC	CAMGGTLYEQYF
TRBV29-1	TRBD2	TRBJ2-3	NA	TGCAGCGCGGGACTAGAAAGCACAGATACGCAGTATTTT	CSAGLESTDTQYF
TRBV20-1	NA	TRBJ2-5	NA	TGCAGTGCTAGCCCCTTTGCGGGGGAGACCCAGTACTTC	CSASPFAGETQYF
TRBV29-1	NA	TRBJ2-7	NA	TGCAGCGTTGCAGACTCTCAGGGTTACAGTGAGCAGTACTTC	CSVADSQGYSEQYF
TRBV11-2	TRBD1	TRBJ1-1	NA	TGTGCCAGCAGCTGGGGACAGGTTCTGAACACTGAAGCTTTCTTT	CASSWGQVLNTEAFF
TRBV5-1	NA	TRBJ1-4	NA	TGCGCCAGCTCAGCGACGGTAACTAATGAAAAACTGTTTTTT	CASSATVTNEKLFF
TRBV27	NA	TRBJ1-2	NA	TGTGCCAGCCGAACGGGGGGGAATGGCTACACCTTC	CASRTGGNGYTF
TRBV12-3/TRBV12-4	TRBD1	TRBJ1-2	few	TGTGCCAGCAGACCGGGACAGCTTAACTATGGCTACACCTTC	CASRPGQLNYGYTF
TRBV11-2	TRBD2	TRBJ2-3	NA	TGTGCCAGCACCCGACTAGCGGGTACAGATACGCAGTATTTT	CASTRLAGTDTQYF
TRBV5-6	NA	TRBJ2-7	NA	TGTGCCAGCAGCTTGGAAGAGTCCTACGAGCAGTACTTC	CASSLEESYEQYF
TRBV4-2	TRBD2	TRBJ2-1	NA	TGTGCCAGCAGCCAAGATTGGGCGGGGGGCAATGAGCAGTTCTTC	CASSQDWAGGNEQFF
TRBV29-1	TRBD1	TRBJ2-7	NA	TGCAGCGTTGAACTAACCGGGACAGGGGACAACGAGCAGTACTTC	CSVELTGTGDNEQYF
TRBV6-5	TRBD1	TRBJ1-1	NA	TGTGCCAGCAGTCCTCCGGGACAGGGGTGGAATACTGAAGCTTTCTTT	CASSPPGQGWNTEAFF
TRBV20-1	NA	TRBJ1-5	NA	TGCAGTGCTAGTAACAGGGAGAGGGGCAATCAGCCCCAGCATTTT	CSASNRERGNQPQHF
TRBV4-1	NA	TRBJ1-5	once	TGCGCCAGCAGCTCAGGGCCTAATAGCAATCAGCCCCAGCATTTT	CASSSGPNSNQPQHF
TRBV7-2	NA	TRBJ1-2	few	TGTGCCAGCAGCTTAAGGGCCGGCCCCACGGGGGACTATGGCTACACCTTC	CASSLRAGPTGDYGYTF
TRBV14	TRBD2	TRBJ2-1	few	TGTGCCAGCGCGGGGGGAATCGAGCAGTTCTTC	CASAGGIEQFF
TRBV12-3/TRBV12-4	NA	TRBJ1-6	few	TGTGCCAGCAGTTATGGACAGATCGGGTATAATTCACCCCTCCACTTT	CASSYGQIGYNSPLHF
TRBV7-2	NA	TRBJ1-2	NA	TGTGCCAGCAGCGAAGGCCCCCGGGCCACCTACGGCTACACCTTC	CASSEGPRATYGYTF
TRBV7-2	TRBD2	TRBJ2-5	NA	TGTGCCAGCAGCTTAGGCCGGGGGGGCCTCATAGAGACCCAGTACTTC	CASSLGRGGLIETQYF